The source of this TCR beta chain is a study of T cell repertoires in ileal Crohn's disease. Libraries were prepared by immunoSEQ multiplex PCR; TCRdb keeps only in-frame clonotypes and omits some of them. The repertoire holds approximately 30,000 clones, with just under 80% as singletons. V trimming: 8 bases; J trimming: 5 bases; junction bases outside the gene matches: 12. This CDR3 region has 15 residues. Germline V gene lookup returns CDR1 LNHDA and CDR2 SQIVND (reference sequence). Sequencing input: ileal tissue. The receptor was isolated from an adult with Crohn's disease. The gene calls are TRBV19 and TRBJ1-1, with 9 positions matching TRBD1. The CDR3 here is CASAQGALGTTEAFF. The CDR3 region has the DNA TGTGCCAGTGCACAGGGGGCGTTGGGAACTACTGAAGCTTTCTTT.